A selection of T cell receptor beta chains follows, all from one sample in a study of T cell responses to AZD1222 COVID-19 vaccine. Sequencing used immunoSEQ multiplex PCR; TCRdb keeps in-frame clones, though not all of them. This sample has 95,000 to 100,000 clones, with approximately 84% found just once. The sequenced sample was peripheral blood, obtained 28 days after the second AZD1222 dose. The origin of the receptors is an adult who received the AZD1222 COVID-19 vaccine. CDR3s include the opening cysteine and the closing phenylalanine or tryptophan. A D gene is named only where the DNA matches it firmly. Rows give clone size only sometimes, using once, few, many, or a class for an expanded clone.

d_gene	v_gene	j_gene	abundance	CDR3aa	CDR3nt
.	TRBV30	TRBJ1-6	.	CACNDRRSWNSPLHF	TGTGCCTGCAATGACCGTCGGTCTTGGAATTCACCCCTCCACTTT
.	TRBV28	TRBJ1-5	.	CASSFGQFSQPQHF	TGTGCCAGCAGTTTTGGACAGTTCTCTCAGCCCCAGCATTTT
.	TRBV7-9	TRBJ1-1	.	CASSLTLDQGTEAFF	TGTGCCAGCAGCTTAACCCTAGACCAAGGCACTGAAGCTTTCTTT
TRBD2	TRBV10-3	TRBJ2-7	.	CAISESSGLGSNYEQYF	TGTGCCATCAGTGAGTCCTCTGGACTAGGAAGTAATTACGAGCAGTACTTC
.	TRBV7-9	TRBJ1-1	.	CASFTGNTEAFF	TGTGCCAGCTTTACAGGGAACACTGAAGCTTTCTTT
.	TRBV5-6	TRBJ1-3	.	CASSQVDGGNTIYF	TGTGCCAGCAGCCAGGTGGACGGCGGGAACACCATATATTTT
TRBD1	TRBV2	TRBJ1-1	.	CASTYRGTEAFF	TGTGCCAGCACATACAGGGGGACTGAAGCTTTCTTT
.	TRBV10-3	TRBJ2-3	.	CAISGVRAGLGADTQYF	TGTGCCATCAGTGGGGTCAGGGCAGGATTGGGAGCAGATACGCAGTATTTT
.	TRBV5-4	TRBJ2-1	few	CASSFASSVYNEQFF	TGTGCCAGCAGCTTCGCGTCTAGCGTATACAATGAGCAGTTCTTC
.	TRBV27	TRBJ1-4	.	CASSVWARVGEKLFF	TGTGCCAGCAGTGTGTGGGCACGGGTAGGGGAAAAACTGTTTTTT
.	TRBV5-1	TRBJ2-1	.	CASSLGVGTPYNEQFF	TGCGCCAGCAGCTTGGGAGTGGGGACCCCCTACAATGAGCAGTTCTTC
TRBD1	TRBV27	TRBJ2-1	.	CASSPRDSRPYEQFF	TGTGCCAGCAGTCCCCGGGACAGCCGCCCGTACGAGCAGTTCTTC
TRBD2	TRBV5-4	TRBJ2-1	.	CASSLGGLAGTNEQFF	TGTGCCAGCAGCCTCGGGGGACTAGCGGGAACCAATGAGCAGTTCTTC
.	TRBV5-1	TRBJ1-1	.	CASSLELRNTEAFF	TGCGCCAGCAGCTTGGAGTTAAGGAACACTGAAGCTTTCTTT
.	TRBV2	TRBJ1-4	.	CASRTGINEKLFF	TGTGCCAGCAGGACAGGTATTAATGAAAAACTGTTTTTT
TRBD1	TRBV19	TRBJ2-1	.	CASSASGTGSYNEQFF	TGTGCCAGTAGTGCATCCGGGACAGGATCCTACAATGAGCAGTTCTTC
.	TRBV19	TRBJ2-2	.	CASAGTGELFF	TGTGCCAGCGCAGGGACCGGGGAGCTGTTTTTT
.	TRBV14	TRBJ2-7	.	CASSQGHIYEQYF	TGTGCCAGCAGCCAGGGACATATCTACGAGCAGTACTTC
TRBD1	TRBV7-9	TRBJ2-2	.	CASSSVTGEVSGELFF	TGTGCCAGCAGCTCTGTGACAGGGGAGGTATCCGGGGAGCTGTTTTTT
TRBD1	TRBV20-1	TRBJ1-5	.	CSASPIRGGNRDNQPQHF	TGCAGTGCTAGTCCTATCCGAGGGGGCAACAGGGACAATCAGCCCCAGCATTTT
.	TRBV10-3	TRBJ2-2	.	CAIAPQGRPGELFF	TGTGCCATTGCCCCACAGGGAAGGCCCGGGGAGCTGTTTTTT
.	TRBV6-1	TRBJ1-2	.	CASSETPYGYTF	TGTGCCAGCAGTGAAACCCCTTATGGCTACACCTTC
.	TRBV28	TRBJ1-2	.	CASSLNRGGYTF	TGTGCCAGCAGTTTAAATAGGGGTGGCTACACCTTC
.	TRBV7-2	TRBJ1-2	.	CASSSGSDYYGYTF	TGTGCCAGCAGCTCCGGATCAGACTACTATGGCTACACCTTC
.	TRBV21-1	TRBJ2-7	.	CASSNQGLGGDSYEQYF	TGTGCCAGCAGCAACCAAGGGCTAGGGGGCGATTCCTACGAGCAGTACTTC
TRBD1	TRBV6-5	TRBJ1-1	.	CASSPNRDRSEAFF	TGTGCCAGCAGCCCGAACAGGGACAGATCTGAAGCTTTCTTT
TRBD2	TRBV7-2	TRBJ2-7	.	CASSDESGMAPYEQYF	TGTGCCAGCAGCGATGAAAGCGGGATGGCCCCCTACGAGCAGTACTTC
.	TRBV7-9	TRBJ1-4	.	CASSLAGGLVGEKLFF	TGTGCCAGCAGCTTAGCGGGGGGGTTAGTCGGTGAAAAACTGTTTTTT
.	TRBV6-5	TRBJ1-3	few	CASSYSISGSGNTIYF	TGTGCCAGCAGTTACTCGATCAGCGGATCTGGAAACACCATATATTTT
.	TRBV25-1	TRBJ1-2	.	CASSKYSANYGYTF	TGTGCCAGCAGTAAATACAGCGCCAACTATGGCTACACCTTC
.	TRBV28	TRBJ1-1	few	CASSSPGPRNTEAFF	TGTGCCAGCAGTTCCCCGGGCCCCAGGAACACTGAAGCTTTCTTT